Listed below are T cell receptor beta chains from one sample, sequenced in a study of blood T cells in healthy people across ages. Each CDR3 protein gets one entry after TCRdb re-called the 5' RACE reads with MiXCR. The sample has over 1,300,000 distinct CDR3 sequences, around 55% seen once. Sequencing was carried out using blood. Receptors originate from a man aged 18 to 35 in good health. The CDR3 runs from the conserved cysteine through the conserved F or W. A D gene is named only where the DNA matches it firmly. Some rows have no size entry. The others give once, few or many, or a class for an expanded clone.

>TRBJ1-1|TRBV5-1|.|.
TGCGCCAGCAGCTCAACAGGTGTCACTGAAGCTTTCTTT
CASSSTGVTEAFF
>TRBJ2-6|TRBV3-1|few|.
TGTGCCAGCAGCCACTACGGAACTTCTATCCAGACCGTCCTGACTTTC
CASSHYGTSIQTVLTF
>TRBJ2-3|TRBV29-1|.|.
TGCAGCGTCATCGACACCAGCAGGGCAGATACGCAGTATTTT
CSVIDTSRADTQYF
>TRBJ2-5|TRBV6-2/TRBV6-3|.|TRBD2
TGTGCCAGCACCCGACTAGCGGAGTACCAAGAGACCCAGTACTTC
CASTRLAEYQETQYF
>TRBJ2-4|TRBV7-2|.|TRBD2
TGTGCCAGCAGCCCCACTTACGGGGGGGGAAACATTCAGTACTTC
CASSPTYGGGNIQYF
>TRBJ1-4|TRBV4-3|.|.
TGCGCCAGCAGCCAAGAGTCCCATGAAAAACTGTTTTTT
CASSQESHEKLFF
>TRBJ1-2|TRBV5-5|once|TRBD1
TGTGCCAGCAGCTTGGGGGACAGGGGGCTCGGCTACACCTTC
CASSLGDRGLGYTF
>TRBJ2-7|TRBV20-1|.|TRBD2
TGCAGTGCTACATCTAGCGGGAGAGGTGACGAGCAGTACTTC
CSATSSGRGDEQYF
>TRBJ1-1|TRBV5-1|.|TRBD1
TGCGCCAGCAGCATGGCATACAGGGGCAGGATGAACACTGAAGCTTTCTTT
CASSMAYRGRMNTEAFF
>TRBJ2-5|TRBV29-1|.|.
TGCAGCGTTACCGGGGGACAGAGCTCACAAGAGACCCAGTACTTC
CSVTGGQSSQETQYF
>TRBJ1-2|TRBV20-1|.|.
TGCAGTGCCCCGGGACCTGAGGCGTATGGCTACACCTTC
CSAPGPEAYGYTF
>TRBJ2-3|TRBV25-1|.|.
TGTGCCAGCACTTGGCCAGATACGCAGTATTTT
CASTWPDTQYF
>TRBJ2-4|TRBV29-1|once|.
TGCAGCGCGGGGTCAGCCCGGGACATTCAGTACTTC
CSAGSARDIQYF
>TRBJ1-2|TRBV4-2|.|.
TGTGCCAGCAGGGGACCGTCCGGTATGGATGGCTACACCTTC
CASRGPSGMDGYTF
>TRBJ2-1|TRBV29-1|.|.
TGCAGCGTTGTATCGTGGGGGGAGAGCTCCTACAATGAGCAGTTCTTC
CSVVSWGESSYNEQFF
>TRBJ2-7|TRBV6-6|.|TRBD2
TGTGCCAGCAGTTACTTTTGGTCTAGCGGGACCTACGAGCAGTACTTC
CASSYFWSSGTYEQYF
>TRBJ2-4|TRBV7-2|.|TRBD2
TGTGCCAGCACCCCGGGACTAGCGGCGGAAGCCAAAAACATTCAGTACTTC
CASTPGLAAEAKNIQYF
>TRBJ2-7|TRBV7-8|once|TRBD1
TGTGCCAGCAGCCCCCAGGACAGGGGAATCTACGAGCAGTACTTC
CASSPQDRGIYEQYF
>TRBJ2-1|TRBV2|.|TRBD2
TGTGCCAGGGACGCTAGCGGGGGCTACAATGAGCAGTTCTTC
CARDASGGYNEQFF
>TRBJ2-5|TRBV12-3/TRBV12-4|.|.
TGTGCCAGCAGTTTAGAGGTTGGCGGGGACCAAGAGACCCAGTACTTC
CASSLEVGGDQETQYF
>TRBJ2-7|TRBV28|.|TRBD2
TGTGCCACCCTTCACGGGGGGACCTACGAGCAGTACTTC
CATLHGGTYEQYF
>TRBJ2-5|TRBV5-1|.|.
TGCGCCAGCAGCCCCCCTACCAGGGAACAGACCCAGTACTTC
CASSPPTREQTQYF
>TRBJ1-5|TRBV6-1|.|.
TGTGCCAGCACCCGGGATCCCAATCAGCCCCAGCATTTT
CASTRDPNQPQHF
>TRBJ2-7|TRBV20-1|few|TRBD1
TGCAGTGCTAGAGGAAGACAGGGGGTGTTCTACGAGCAGTACTTC
CSARGRQGVFYEQYF
>TRBJ2-1|TRBV2|.|TRBD1
TGTGCCAGCTGGGCGGGGACAGGTTACAATGAGCAGTTCTTC
CASWAGTGYNEQFF
>TRBJ2-6|TRBV6-1|.|.
TGTGCCAGCAGTAAACAGGGTCCTGGGGCCAACGTCCTGACTTTC
CASSKQGPGANVLTF
>TRBJ1-5|TRBV7-9|.|.
TGTGCCAGCAGCTTTTCCGGGACCGAAAGCCTAAATCAGCCCCAGCATTTT
CASSFSGTESLNQPQHF
>TRBJ2-1|TRBV3-1|.|TRBD2
TGTGCCAGCAGTCAAGGACTAGCGGCACACAATGAGCAGTTCTTC
CASSQGLAAHNEQFF
>TRBJ1-2|TRBV28|.|.
TGTGCCAGCAGTCCCCATGAGAGGAACTATGGCTACACCTTC
CASSPHERNYGYTF
>TRBJ1-2|TRBV29-1|.|TRBD1
TGCAGCGTGGCGACAGGGTCTAACTATGGCTACACCTTC
CSVATGSNYGYTF
>TRBJ1-2|TRBV2|.|TRBD1
TGTGCCAGCAGCTCCGACCGGGACAGGGGTGATGGCTACACCTTC
CASSSDRDRGDGYTF
>TRBJ2-1|TRBV4-1|.|TRBD2
TGCGCCAGCAGCCAAGAGTACGGGAGGGCCGGCAATGAGCAGTTCTTC
CASSQEYGRAGNEQFF
>TRBJ2-7|TRBV20-1|.|.
TGCAGTGCTACAAGACGGGGAAGGGGGTACACCGAGCAGTACTTC
CSATRRGRGYTEQYF
>TRBJ2-3|TRBV29-1|.|.
TGCAGCGTTGAAGCAGGGAACACAGATACGCAGTATTTT
CSVEAGNTDTQYF
>TRBJ2-7|TRBV12-3/TRBV12-4|.|TRBD1
TGTGCCGGCAGTTTATCGGGACAGGGGTCCTACGAGCAGTACTTC
CAGSLSGQGSYEQYF